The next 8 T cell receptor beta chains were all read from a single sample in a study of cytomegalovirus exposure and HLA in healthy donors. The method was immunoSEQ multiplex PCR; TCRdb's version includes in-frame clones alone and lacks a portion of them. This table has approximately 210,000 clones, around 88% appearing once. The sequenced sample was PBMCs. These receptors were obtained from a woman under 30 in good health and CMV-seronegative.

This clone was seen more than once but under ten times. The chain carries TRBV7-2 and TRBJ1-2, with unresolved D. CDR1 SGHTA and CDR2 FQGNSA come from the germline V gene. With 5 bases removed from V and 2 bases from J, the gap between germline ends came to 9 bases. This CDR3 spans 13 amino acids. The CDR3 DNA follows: TGTGCCAGCAGCCCCGAGCAAAACTATGGCTACACCTTC. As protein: CASSPEQNYGYTF.

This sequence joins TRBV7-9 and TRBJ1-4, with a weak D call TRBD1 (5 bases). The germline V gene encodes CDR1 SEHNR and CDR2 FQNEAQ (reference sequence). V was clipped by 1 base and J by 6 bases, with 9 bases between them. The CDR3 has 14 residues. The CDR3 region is CASSLEGRDEKLFF. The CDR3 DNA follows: TGTGCCAGCAGCTTAGAGGGGAGGGATGAAAAACTGTTTTTT.

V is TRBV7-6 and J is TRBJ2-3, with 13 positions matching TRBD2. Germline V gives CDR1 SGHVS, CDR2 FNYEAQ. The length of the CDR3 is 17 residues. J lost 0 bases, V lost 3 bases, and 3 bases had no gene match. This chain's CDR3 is CASSFRTSGRSTDTQYF. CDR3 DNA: TGTGCCAGCAGCTTTAGGACTAGCGGGAGAAGCACAGATACGCAGTATTTT. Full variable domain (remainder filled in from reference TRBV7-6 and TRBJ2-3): GAGVSQSPRYKVTKRGQDVALRCDPISGHVSLYWYRQALGQGPEFLTYFNYEAQQDKSGLPNDRFSAERPEGSISTLTIQRTEQRDSAMYRCASSFRTSGRSTDTQYFGPGTRLTVL.

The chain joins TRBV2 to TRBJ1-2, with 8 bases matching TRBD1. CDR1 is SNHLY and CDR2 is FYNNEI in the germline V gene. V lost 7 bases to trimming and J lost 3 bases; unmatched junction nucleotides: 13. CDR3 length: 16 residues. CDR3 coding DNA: TGTGCCAGCAATAGACAGGGGCTACTAACTTACTATGGCTACACCTTC. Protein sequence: CASNRQGLLTYYGYTF.

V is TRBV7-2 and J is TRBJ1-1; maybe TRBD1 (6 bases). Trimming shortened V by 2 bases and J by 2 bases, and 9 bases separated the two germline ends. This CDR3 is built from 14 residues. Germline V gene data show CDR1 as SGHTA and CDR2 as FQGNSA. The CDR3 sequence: CASSLQGSNTEAFF. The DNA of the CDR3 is TGTGCCAGCAGCTTACAGGGGTCAAACACTGAAGCTTTCTTT.

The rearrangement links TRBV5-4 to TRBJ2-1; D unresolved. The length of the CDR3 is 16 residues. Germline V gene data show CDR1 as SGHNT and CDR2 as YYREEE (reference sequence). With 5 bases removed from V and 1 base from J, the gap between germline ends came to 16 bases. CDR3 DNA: TGTGCCAGCAGTTTCCCCTCGTCTTTGTCCTACAATGAGCAGTTCTTC. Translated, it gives CASSFPSSLSYNEQFF.

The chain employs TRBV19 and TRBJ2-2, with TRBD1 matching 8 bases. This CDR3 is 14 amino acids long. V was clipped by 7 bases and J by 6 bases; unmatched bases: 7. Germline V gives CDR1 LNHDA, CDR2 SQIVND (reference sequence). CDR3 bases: TGTGCCAGTATTCCGACAGGGGCTTCCGGGGAGCTGTTTTTT. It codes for CASIPTGASGELFF. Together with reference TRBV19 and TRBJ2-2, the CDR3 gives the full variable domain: DGGITQSPKYLFRKEGQNVTLSCEQNLNHDAMYWYRQDPGQGLRLIYYSQIVNDFQKGDIAEGYSVSREKKESFPLTVTSAQKNPTAFYLCASIPTGASGELFFGEGSRLTVL.

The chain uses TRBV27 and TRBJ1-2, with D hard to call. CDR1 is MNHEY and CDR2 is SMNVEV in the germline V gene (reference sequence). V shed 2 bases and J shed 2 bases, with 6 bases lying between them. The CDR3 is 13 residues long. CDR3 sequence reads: CASSLQANYGYTF. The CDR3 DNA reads TGTGCCAGCAGTTTACAGGCCAACTATGGCTACACCTTC.